This TCR beta chain originates from a study of blood T cell repertoires in COVID-19. Profiling relied on immunoSEQ multiplex PCR, and the TCRdb table lists in-frame clones only, not all of them. The table lists under 250,000 clones, around 82% of them singletons, with roughly 2.7% in the top ten. For this clone: The sample holds other DNA sequences that translate to the same CDR3.

The origin of this receptor is a woman aged 35 to 49 with active or convalescent COVID-19. Sequencing used peripheral blood.

The chain's CDR3 is CAWSVQGGRYGYTF. The CDR3 DNA follows: TGTGCCTGGAGTGTACAGGGCGGTCGCTATGGCTACACCTTC. The J gene is TRBJ1-2, the V gene TRBV30; weak D call: TRBD1 (6 bases). The CDR3 contains 14 residues. CDR1 is GTSNPN and CDR2 is SVGIG in the germline V gene (reference sequence). V shed 0 bases and J shed 4 bases, with 12 bases lying between them.